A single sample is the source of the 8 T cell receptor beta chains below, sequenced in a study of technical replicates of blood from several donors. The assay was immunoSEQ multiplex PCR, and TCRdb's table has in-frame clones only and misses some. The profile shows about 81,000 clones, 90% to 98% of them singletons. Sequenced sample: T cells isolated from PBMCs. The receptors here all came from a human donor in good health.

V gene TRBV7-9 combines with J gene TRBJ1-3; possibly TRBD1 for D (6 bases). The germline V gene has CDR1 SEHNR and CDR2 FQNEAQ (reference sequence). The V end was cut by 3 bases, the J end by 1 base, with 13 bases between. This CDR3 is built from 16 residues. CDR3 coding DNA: TGTGCCAGCAGCTTGGGGGCAGTCCGGTCTGGAAACACCATATATTTT. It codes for CASSLGAVRSGNTIYF.

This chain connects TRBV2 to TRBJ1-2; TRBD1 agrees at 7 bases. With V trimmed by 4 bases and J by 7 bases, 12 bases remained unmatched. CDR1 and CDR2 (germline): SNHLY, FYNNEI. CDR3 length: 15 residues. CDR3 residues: CASSGGGRGYSGYTF. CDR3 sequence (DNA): TGTGCCAGCAGTGGTGGGGGCAGGGGGTATTCTGGCTACACCTTC.

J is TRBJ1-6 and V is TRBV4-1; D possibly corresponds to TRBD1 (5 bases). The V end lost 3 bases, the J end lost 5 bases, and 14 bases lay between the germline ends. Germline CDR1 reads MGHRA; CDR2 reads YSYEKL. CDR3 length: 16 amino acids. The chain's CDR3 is CASSHWVVQDNSPLHF. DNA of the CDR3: TGCGCCAGCAGCCATTGGGTGGTACAGGATAATTCACCCCTCCACTTT.

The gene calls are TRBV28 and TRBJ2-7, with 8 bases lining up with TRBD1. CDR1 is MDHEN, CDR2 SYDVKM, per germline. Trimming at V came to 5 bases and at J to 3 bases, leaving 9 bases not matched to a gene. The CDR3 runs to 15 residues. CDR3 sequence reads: CASSPRSGQGYEQYF. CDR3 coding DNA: TGTGCCAGCAGTCCCAGATCCGGACAGGGCTACGAGCAGTACTTC.

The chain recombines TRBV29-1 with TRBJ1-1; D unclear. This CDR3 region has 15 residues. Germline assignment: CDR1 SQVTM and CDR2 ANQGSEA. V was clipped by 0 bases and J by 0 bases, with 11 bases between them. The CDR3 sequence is CSVEDPVKMNTEAFF. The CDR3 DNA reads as TGCAGCGTTGAAGATCCGGTGAAGATGAACACTGAAGCTTTCTTT.

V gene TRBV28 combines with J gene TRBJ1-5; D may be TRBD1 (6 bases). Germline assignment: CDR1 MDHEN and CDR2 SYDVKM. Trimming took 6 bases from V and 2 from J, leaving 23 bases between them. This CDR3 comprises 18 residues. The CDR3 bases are TGTGCCAGCAGAGGGGGACGAAGGGGGAATATTGGCAATCAGCCCCAGCATTTT. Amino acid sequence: CASRGGRRGNIGNQPQHF.

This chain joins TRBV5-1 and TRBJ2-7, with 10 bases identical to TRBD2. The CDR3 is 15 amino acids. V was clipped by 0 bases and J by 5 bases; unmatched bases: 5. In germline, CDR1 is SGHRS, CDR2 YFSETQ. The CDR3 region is CASSLGTSGDDEQYF. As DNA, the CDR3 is TGCGCCAGCAGCTTGGGGACTAGCGGAGACGACGAGCAGTACTTC. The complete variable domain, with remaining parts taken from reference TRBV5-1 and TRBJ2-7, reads KAGVTQTPRYLIKTRGQQVTLSCSPISGHRSVSWYQQTPGQGLQFLFEYFSETQRNKGNFPGRFSGRQFSNSRSEMNVSTLELGDSALYLCASSLGTSGDDEQYFGPGTRLTVT.

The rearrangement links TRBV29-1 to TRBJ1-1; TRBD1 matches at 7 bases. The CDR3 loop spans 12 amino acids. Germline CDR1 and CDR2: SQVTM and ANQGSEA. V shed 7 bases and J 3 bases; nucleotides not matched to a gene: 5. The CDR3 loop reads CSASTGYTEAFF. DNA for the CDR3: TGCAGCGCTTCGACAGGGTACACTGAAGCTTTCTTT.